The following is a T cell receptor (beta chain) sequence with its context. This sample is part of a study of shared T cell receptors in the human thymus. This table comes from immunoSEQ multiplex PCR, and its TCRdb copy is limited to in-frame clones, with some not included. The table includes some 640,000 clones, around 87% detected once. Germline CDR1 reads MNHEY; CDR2 reads SMNVEV (reference sequence). V shed 6 bases and J shed 3 bases, with 20 bases lying between them. This CDR3 is 16 amino acids long. These data were also filed under a second study, of human thymus T cells.

Sequencing was performed on thymocytes. This receptor was obtained from a boy in the first two years of life with a congenital heart defect. This sequence joins TRBV27 and TRBJ1-1; D perhaps matches TRBD1 (5 bases). CDR3 residues: CASSLRGCYKDTEAFF. The DNA for the CDR3 is TGTGCCAGCAGCTTAAGGGGATGTTACAAGGACACTGAAGCTTTCTTT.